The clone carrying this T cell receptor (beta chain) occurred a few times. Its antigen is unknown. The data are from a study of CD8 T cells in ankylosing spondylitis. Points from the study as a whole: Reports of some motif variants in reactive arthritis synovial fluid and blood predate this one. As for the disease-linked clones, they showed a CD8+ phenotype and occurred at relatively low frequencies in peripheral blood. Characteristic of ankylosing spondylitis blood, it appeared, was a TCR beta motif comprising eight highly homologous variants. Reportedly, disease-linked clones are significantly enriched in ankylosing spondylitis patients' matched synovial fluid.

The V end was cut by 3 bases, the J end by 0 bases, with 12 bases between. Germline V gene data show CDR1 as MNHEY and CDR2 as SVGAGI. CDR3 size: 15 residues. TCRdb re-analysed the 5' RACE reads in MiXCR, keeping a single row per CDR3 protein. The table has about 390,000 distinct CDR3 sequences, approximately 20% seen once. What was sequenced was blood, either unsorted or a sorted T cell fraction (not recorded which). This rearrangement joins TRBV6-5 to TRBJ2-7, with D possibly being TRBD2 (5 bases). The sequence was obtained from a male donor with ankylosing spondylitis. CDR3 loop: CASSYLLGSSYEQYF. As DNA, the CDR3 is TGTGCCAGCAGTTATCTGCTGGGGAGCTCCTACGAGCAGTACTTC.